A single T cell receptor (beta chain) is shown here with its context. No antigen is known for it. Its ends do not fully match the called genes, so a read error is possible. This sample stems from a study of T-cell reconstitution after alpha-beta-depleted transplantation in children. Preparation of the TCRbeta library was carried out with unique molecular identifiers. TCRdb reprocessed the PCR reads with MiXCR, giving one entry per CDR3 protein. The data show 700,000 to 950,000 distinct CDR3 sequences, about 16% seen once. There are 18 residues in the CDR3. CDR1 and CDR2 (germline): DFQATT, SNEGSKA (reference sequence). Study-wide points: The study reportedly traced alpha-beta T cells about two months after transplant to several hundred expanded graft clones. Hyperexpanded clones declined; after one year, newly produced T cells mostly supplied diversity.

This receptor was identified in a male patient aged 10 to 17 who had a stem cell transplant for acute lymphoblastic leukemia, so the T cells may come from the graft donor. The material sequenced was PBMCs, mostly from graft donor cells, taken 360 days after TCRalphabeta/CD19-depleted stem cell transplant. The chain has TRBV20-1 and TRBJ2-5, with TRBD2 identical over 7 bases. This CDR3 is CRASLPGRDSGDQETQYF. CDR3 sequence (DNA): TGCAGGGCTAGCCTACCCGGACGAGACAGCGGGGACCAAGAGACCCAGTACTTC.